The entry that follows covers one T cell receptor (beta chain) sequence. This sample was included in a study of T cell responses to AZD1222 COVID-19 vaccine. Germline V CDR1 and CDR2: SGHNT, YYREEE (reference sequence). The V and J ends lost 3 bases and 7 bases respectively, with 10 bases between them. CDR3 length equals 12 residues. Repertoires were generated with immunoSEQ multiplex PCR, while TCRdb's copy carries only in-frame clones and drops some. This table holds some 120,000 clones, roughly 90% found once. The chain couples TRBV5-4 to TRBJ1-1; no reliable D call. The receptor comes from an adult in good health. This specimen was peripheral blood, taken on day 0 of AZD1222 vaccination. CDR3 in DNA: TGTGCCAGCAGCTCTACCGGGGTTGAAGCTTTCTTT. Protein: CASSSTGVEAFF.